These 15 T cell receptor beta chains came from one sample sequenced in a study of T cell changes during pregnancy in multiple sclerosis. TCRdb's copy holds only in-frame clones and misses some; the assay was immunoSEQ multiplex PCR. Of roughly 30,000 clones in the sample, about 92% were seen once. The sequencing here drew on CD8+ T cells from peripheral blood mononuclear cells, taken in the first trimester of pregnancy. These receptor sequences come from a female donor with multiple sclerosis, enrolled in a pregnancy study.

This clone has just a few counts. The chain recombines TRBV4-3 with TRBJ1-4, with 9 bases lining up with TRBD1. The junction had 6 bases not matched to a gene; V was cut back by 0 bases and J by 7 bases. This CDR3 is built from 16 residues. CDR1 LGHNA and CDR2 YSLEER come from the germline V gene. The DNA for the CDR3 is TGCGCCAGCAGCCAAGATCTTGGGACAGGGTCTGAAAAACTGTTTTTT. Encoded protein: CASSQDLGTGSEKLFF.

This chain joins TRBV9 and TRBJ2-1; possibly TRBD2 for D (7 bases). Germline V gives CDR1 SGDLS, CDR2 YYNGEE. V was clipped by 3 bases and J by 8 bases, with 18 bases between them. The CDR3 covers 15 residues. DNA of the CDR3: TGTGCCAGCAGCGGGGGGGGCGGGGCGGGAGATGAGCAGTTCTTC. Translated, it gives CASSGGGGAGDEQFF.

The V and J genes are TRBV7-2 and TRBJ2-1; 9 positions match TRBD1. This CDR3 is built from 15 residues. V lost 5 bases to trimming and J lost 5 bases; unmatched junction nucleotides: 7. Germline CDR1 reads SGHTA; CDR2 reads FQGNSA. This CDR3 reads CASSGQGTLDNEQFF. For the CDR3, the DNA is TGTGCCAGCAGCGGACAGGGGACCCTGGACAATGAGCAGTTCTTC. Complete variable domain (other parts from reference TRBV7-2 and TRBJ2-1): GAGVSQSPSNKVTEKGKDVELRCDPISGHTALYWYRQSLGQGLEFLIYFQGNSAPDKSGLPSDRFSAERTGGSVSTLTIQRTQQEDSAVYLCASSGQGTLDNEQFFGPGTRLTVL.

The chain has TRBV4-1 and TRBJ1-2, with 9 bases fitting TRBD1. Trimming took 1 base from V and 6 from J; bases not matched to a gene: 6. There are 15 residues in the CDR3. CDR1 and CDR2 from the germline V gene are MGHRA and YSYEKL. CDR3 nucleotide sequence: TGCGCCAGCAGCCAAGTTAAGGGACAGGGAGATGGCTACACCTTC. Encoded protein: CASSQVKGQGDGYTF.

The rearrangement uses TRBV6-5 and TRBJ1-2, with TRBD1 matching over 7 bases. Germline trimming cut 6 bases from V and 7 bases from J; bases unmatched to any gene: 8. Germline V CDR1 and CDR2: MNHEY, SVGAGI. The CDR3 length is 13 residues. The CDR3 sequence: CASRDRQGLGYTF. For the CDR3, the DNA is TGTGCCAGCAGGGACCGACAGGGCCTTGGCTACACCTTC.

The J gene is TRBJ1-6, the V gene TRBV4-3; 9 bases are a match to TRBD1. The germline V gene encodes CDR1 LGHNA and CDR2 YSLEER. This CDR3 has 16 residues. J lost 8 bases, V lost 0 bases, and 5 bases had no gene match. The CDR3 reads CASSQDRGTGYSPLHF. In DNA form, the CDR3 reads TGCGCCAGCAGCCAAGATAGAGGGACAGGGTATTCACCCCTCCACTTT.

J is TRBJ2-3 and V is TRBV4-3, with a possible D match to TRBD2 (6 bases). Trimming took off 6 bases at V and 2 bases at J, with 21 bases between the two ends. The CDR3 runs 17 residues. The germline gives CDR1 LGHNA, CDR2 YSLEER. The CDR3 bases are TGCGCCAGCAGACAAAGTCTGGGGGGTGTCCCCACAGATACGCAGTATTTT. Its translation is CASRQSLGGVPTDTQYF.

The chain combines TRBV28 with TRBJ1-2; TRBD1 agrees at 8 bases. Unmatched junction bases numbered 10, after V lost 5 bases and J lost 8 bases. The CDR3 covers 14 residues. Germline loops: CDR1 MDHEN, CDR2 SYDVKM. CDR3 amino acids: CASSLRDRLVGYTF. The CDR3, as DNA: TGTGCCAGCAGTCTCCGGGACAGGCTCGTAGGCTACACCTTC.

This clone was recorded only once. The genes are TRBV2 and TRBJ1-3; D is possibly TRBD1 (5 bases). Germline lookup yields CDR1 SNHLY and CDR2 FYNNEI. This CDR3 comprises 15 residues. The V gene lost 3 bases and the J gene lost 2 bases, with 11 bases spanning the gap. DNA of the CDR3: TGTGCCAGCAGTGAGGCGGGGGGAGCTGGAAACACCATATATTTT. Translation: CASSEAGGAGNTIYF.

The rearrangement links TRBV10-2 to TRBJ2-5; 10 bases agree with TRBD1. The CDR3 length is 14 residues. After removal of 7 bases from V and 5 bases from J, the junction contained 7 bases not matched to a gene. Germline V gene lookup returns CDR1 WSHSY and CDR2 SAAADI. The CDR3 loop reads CASINSDRGETQYF. The CDR3 DNA reads as TGCGCCAGCATCAATTCGGACAGGGGGGAGACCCAGTACTTC.

CDR3 amino acids: CASSAPWEETQYF. The CDR3 DNA reads TGTGCCAGCAGCGCCCCGTGGGAGGAGACCCAGTACTTC. This rearrangement joins TRBV7-9 to TRBJ2-5; TRBD2 is a possible D gene (5 bases). The CDR3 has 13 amino acids. Trimming left V 5 bases short and J 5 bases short, with 12 bases between. From germline, CDR1 is SEHNR and CDR2 FQNEAQ (reference sequence).

The V gene is TRBV29-1, the J gene TRBJ1-2; perhaps TRBD1 as D (5 bases). The V end lost 0 bases, the J end lost 5 bases, and 13 bases lay between the germline ends. Germline V gives CDR1 SQVTM, CDR2 ANQGSEA. This CDR3 spans 14 amino acids. The CDR3 bases are TGCAGCGTTGAAGATCGGGCAGGGCGGTATGGCTACACCTTC. It encodes CSVEDRAGRYGYTF.

The chain has TRBV5-4 and TRBJ2-7, with 14 bases lining up with TRBD2. From germline, CDR1 is SGHNT and CDR2 YYREEE (reference sequence). V shed 4 bases, J shed 7 bases, and the junction held 7 bases outside the gene matches. There are 15 residues in the CDR3. The CDR3 reads CASSVGLAGVGEQYF. The CDR3 DNA follows: TGTGCCAGCAGCGTGGGACTAGCGGGAGTTGGGGAGCAGTACTTC.

V is TRBV2 and J is TRBJ2-7; D remains ambiguous. The CDR3 is 13 residues long. Germline assignment: CDR1 SNHLY and CDR2 FYNNEI. The V end lost 5 bases, the J end lost 4 bases, and 12 bases lay between the germline ends. DNA for the CDR3: TGTGCCAGCAGTCTGTACTCCACGTACGAGCAGTACTTC. Translating gives CASSLYSTYEQYF.

In this sample, this clone turned up a few times. This chain links TRBV6-1 with TRBJ1-5; D possibly corresponds to TRBD1 (5 bases). V lost 5 bases to trimming and J lost 2 bases, with 13 bases between them. This CDR3 region has 15 residues. Germline-derived CDR1 and CDR2 are MNHNS and SASEGT. CDR3 DNA: TGTGCCAGCAGTTTACCAGGGCTGGGCAATCAGCCCCAGCATTTT. Its translation: CASSLPGLGNQPQHF.